This T cell receptor beta chain is drawn from a study of blood T cell repertoires in COVID-19. Study in general: There were acute and convalescent COVID-19 samples, and they came from the United States, Italy and Spain. T cells, B-cell-depleted T cells, or PBMCs provided the cDNA or gDNA that served as material.

Germline CDR1 is SGHTA and CDR2 is FQGTGA. Trimming at V came to 5 bases and at J to 4 bases, leaving 5 bases not matched to a gene. The length of the CDR3 is 15 residues. Authors' analysis steps: The assay estimated nucleated cells by amplifying reference gene primers. Libraries were prepared by immunoSEQ multiplex PCR; TCRdb keeps only in-frame clonotypes and omits some of them. The DNA gave D and trimming, while V, J and clone size come from that table. The table shows 250,000 to 300,000 clones, with approximately 86% occurring only once. The receptor was derived from a man in his thirties or forties with active or convalescent COVID-19. J is TRBJ2-3 and V is TRBV7-3; 11 positions match TRBD2. Sequenced input: peripheral blood. This CDR3 is CASSNLAGGPDTQYF. The CDR3 DNA is TGTGCCAGCAGCAACTTAGCGGGGGGGCCAGATACGCAGTATTTT.